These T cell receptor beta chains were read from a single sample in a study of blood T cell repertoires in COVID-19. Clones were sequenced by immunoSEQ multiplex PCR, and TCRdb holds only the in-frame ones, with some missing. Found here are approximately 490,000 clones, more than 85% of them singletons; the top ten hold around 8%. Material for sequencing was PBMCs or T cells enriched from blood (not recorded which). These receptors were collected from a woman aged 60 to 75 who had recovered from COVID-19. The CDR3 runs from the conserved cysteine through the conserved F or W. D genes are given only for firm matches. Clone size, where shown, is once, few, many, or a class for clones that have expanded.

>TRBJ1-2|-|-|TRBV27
CASRGRGPIYGYTF
TGTGCCAGCAGAGGGAGGGGTCCGATCTATGGCTACACCTTC
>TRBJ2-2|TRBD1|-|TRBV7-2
CASSSGTGFTSGELFF
TGTGCCAGCAGCTCCGGGACAGGATTTACATCCGGGGAGCTGTTTTTT
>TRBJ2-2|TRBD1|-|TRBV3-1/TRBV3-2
CASSRRDRGPGELFF
TGTGCCAGCAGCCGTCGGGACAGGGGGCCCGGGGAGCTGTTTTTT
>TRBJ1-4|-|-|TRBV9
CASSIAGGSSEKLFF
TGTGCCAGCAGCATCGCCGGGGGATCGAGTGAAAAACTGTTTTTT
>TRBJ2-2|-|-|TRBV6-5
CALEGGPSTGELFF
TGTGCCCTCGAGGGGGGGCCTTCCACCGGGGAGCTGTTTTTT
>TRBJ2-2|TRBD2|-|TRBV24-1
CATSDPSGAGELFF
TGTGCCACCAGTGATCCTAGCGGGGCCGGGGAGCTGTTTTTT
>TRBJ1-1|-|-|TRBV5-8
CASSPRGLDTEAFF
TGTGCCAGCAGCCCCCGGGGACTGGACACTGAAGCTTTCTTT
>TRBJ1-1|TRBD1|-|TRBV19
CASSKDRAGTEAFF
TGTGCCAGTAGTAAAGACAGGGCCGGCACTGAAGCTTTCTTT
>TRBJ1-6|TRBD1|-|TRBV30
CAWSRQTGQPLHF
TGTGCCTGGAGTCGTCAGACAGGGCAACCCCTCCACTTT
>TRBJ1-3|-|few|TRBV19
CASSSTGLYGNTIYF
TGTGCCAGTAGTAGCACAGGGCTATATGGAAACACCATATATTTT
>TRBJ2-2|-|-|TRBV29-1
CSVAGEPANTGELFF
TGCAGCGTTGCCGGTGAGCCTGCGAACACCGGGGAGCTGTTTTTT
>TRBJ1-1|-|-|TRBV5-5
CASSWAATEAFF
TGTGCCAGCAGCTGGGCCGCCACTGAAGCTTTCTTT
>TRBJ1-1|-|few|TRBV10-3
CAIGQMINTEAFF
TGTGCCATCGGACAGATGATAAACACTGAAGCTTTCTTT
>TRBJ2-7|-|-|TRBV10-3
CAIWTPPSYEQYF
TGTGCCATCTGGACACCCCCATCCTACGAGCAGTACTTC
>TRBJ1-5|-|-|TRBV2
CASRDPRRIQPQHF
TGTGCCAGCAGGGACCCCCGGAGGATTCAGCCCCAGCATTTT
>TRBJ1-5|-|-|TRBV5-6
CASSLRGYSNQPQHF
TGTGCCAGCAGCTTGCGGGGTTATAGCAATCAGCCCCAGCATTTT
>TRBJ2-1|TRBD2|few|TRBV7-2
CASSSGTSVNEQFF
TGTGCCAGCAGCTCGGGGACTAGCGTCAATGAGCAGTTCTTC
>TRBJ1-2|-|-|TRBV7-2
CASSSQVRYGYTF
TGTGCCAGCAGCTCTCAGGTTCGCTATGGCTACACCTTC
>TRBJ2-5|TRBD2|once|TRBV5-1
CASSLPGLAGEKTQYF
TGCGCCAGCAGCTTACCTGGACTAGCGGGGGAAAAGACCCAGTACTTC
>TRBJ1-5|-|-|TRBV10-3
CAISEMSPYSNQPQHF
TGTGCCATCAGTGAAATGTCACCCTATAGCAATCAGCCCCAGCATTTT
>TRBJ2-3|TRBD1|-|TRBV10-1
CASSDQQGATDTQYF
TGCGCCAGCAGTGATCAACAGGGGGCCACAGATACGCAGTATTTT
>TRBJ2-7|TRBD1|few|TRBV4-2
CASSQDRGLYEQYF
TGTGCCAGCAGCCAAGACAGGGGGCTCTACGAGCAGTACTTC
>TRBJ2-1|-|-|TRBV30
CAWSVRNRPYNEQFF
TGTGCCTGGAGTGTACGAAACAGACCCTACAATGAGCAGTTCTTC
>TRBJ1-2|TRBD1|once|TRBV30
CAWSTTRDSRINYGYTF
TGTGCCTGGAGTACAACCCGGGACAGTAGAATTAACTATGGCTACACCTTC
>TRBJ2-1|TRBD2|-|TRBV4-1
CASSLTSGGAGNEQFF
TGCGCCAGCAGCCTGACTAGCGGGGGGGCCGGCAATGAGCAGTTCTTC
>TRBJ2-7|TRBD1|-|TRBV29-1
CSATGQGNYEQYF
TGCAGCGCCACGGGACAGGGGAACTACGAGCAGTACTTC
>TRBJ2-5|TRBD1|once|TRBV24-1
CATSPGQGKIETQYF
TGTGCCACCAGCCCGGGACAGGGAAAGATAGAGACCCAGTACTTC
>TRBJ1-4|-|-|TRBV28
CASSLRQSNEKLFF
TGTGCCAGCAGTCTCAGACAGTCGAATGAAAAACTGTTTTTT
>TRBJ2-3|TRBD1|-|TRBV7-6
CASSLVYRTGFGNGAQYF
TGTGCCAGCAGCTTAGTTTACAGGACAGGGTTTGGTAATGGGGCGCAGTATTTT
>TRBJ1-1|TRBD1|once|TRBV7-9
CASSLQGDTEAFF
TGTGCCAGCAGCTTGCAGGGGGACACTGAAGCTTTCTTT
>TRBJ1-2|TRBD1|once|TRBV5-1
CASSPSETQGGYGYTF
TGCGCCAGCAGCCCTTCCGAGACACAGGGGGGTTATGGCTACACCTTC
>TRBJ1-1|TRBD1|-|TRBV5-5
CASSSRGPRPEAFF
TGTGCCAGCAGCTCCAGGGGGCCCCGCCCTGAAGCTTTCTTT
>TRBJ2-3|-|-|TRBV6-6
CASSLTGFTDTQYF
TGTGCCAGCAGTTTAACAGGATTCACAGATACGCAGTATTTT
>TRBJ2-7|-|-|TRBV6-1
CASGEGAGYEQYF
TGTGCCAGCGGGGAAGGGGCGGGTTACGAGCAGTACTTC
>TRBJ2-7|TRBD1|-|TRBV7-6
CASSTTGSPYEQYF
TGTGCCAGCAGTACGACAGGGAGCCCCTACGAGCAGTACTTC
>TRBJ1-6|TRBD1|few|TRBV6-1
CASSAERGGASYNSPLHF
TGTGCCAGCAGTGCCGAGAGAGGGGGCGCATCCTATAATTCACCCCTCCACTTT
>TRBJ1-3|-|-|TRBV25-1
CASGRGSGNTIYF
TGTGCCAGCGGGAGAGGCTCTGGAAACACCATATATTTT
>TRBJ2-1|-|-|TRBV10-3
CAISESGGGAYNEQFF
TGTGCCATCAGTGAGTCGGGAGGGGGGGCCTACAATGAGCAGTTCTTC
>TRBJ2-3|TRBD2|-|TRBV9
CASSLRSGGPTDTQYF
TGTGCCAGCAGCCTCCGTAGCGGGGGACCCACAGATACGCAGTATTTT